This passage covers 17 T cell receptor beta chains from one sample sequenced in a study of T-cell memory formation after mild COVID-19. TCRdb re-called the 5' RACE reads with MiXCR, one entry per CDR3 protein. The sample carries over 300,000 distinct CDR3 sequences, 20% to 25% recorded once. Material for sequencing was PBMCs or a T cell subset sorted from them (not recorded which). The origin of the receptors is a man between 18 and 29 years old who had mild COVID-19 (a few samples of this study predate the infection). Cell type and time point are not known.

V usage is TRBV25-1 and J usage is TRBJ2-7; 7 nucleotides agree with TRBD1. V gave up 4 bases and J gave up 6 bases; unmatched junction bases: 3. CDR1 MGHDK and CDR2 SYGVNS come from the germline V gene. This CDR3 comprises 12 residues. As DNA, the CDR3 is TGTGCCAGCAGTGGACAGGGCGGCGAGCAGTACGTC. It specifies CASSGQGGEQYV.

This clonotype was picked up a small number of times. The chain carries TRBV10-3 and TRBJ2-2; TRBD2 agrees at 7 bases. Germline V lookup: CDR1 ENHRY, CDR2 SYGVKD. The CDR3 covers 13 residues. V was clipped by 9 bases and J by 6 bases; unmatched bases: 7. DNA of the CDR3: TGTGCCATGGGGGGGAGGACGGCCGGGGAGCTGTTTTTT. Amino acid sequence: CAMGGRTAGELFF.

J is TRBJ2-2 and V is TRBV11-2; D remains ambiguous. The V end was cut by 0 bases, the J end by 7 bases, with 9 bases between. The germline gives CDR1 SGHAT, CDR2 FQNNGV. The CDR3 contains 14 residues. CDR3: CASSLELLGGELFF. The CDR3 DNA follows: TGTGCCAGCAGCTTAGAACTTCTGGGCGGGGAGCTGTTTTTT.

The gene calls are TRBV6-5 and TRBJ1-5; D is possibly TRBD1 (6 bases). The germline CDR1 and CDR2 sequences are MNHEY and SVGAGI. This CDR3 spans 14 amino acids. V gave up 5 bases and J gave up 7 bases, with 15 bases separating them. The CDR3 DNA follows: TGTGCCAGCAGTGCCGGGGGGCAAGGACAGCCCCAGCATTTT. This gives the protein CASSAGGQGQPQHF.

There are a few counts of this clonotype. V is TRBV9 and J is TRBJ1-1; maybe TRBD1 (6 bases). This CDR3 is 15 amino acids long. The V and J ends lost 3 bases and 8 bases respectively, with 20 bases between them. Germline CDR1 reads SGDLS; CDR2 reads YYNGEE. The CDR3 region is CASSGLTGRPGEAFF. The CDR3, as DNA: TGTGCCAGCAGCGGACTGACAGGCCGACCTGGGGAAGCTTTCTTT.

The chain joins TRBV6-5 to TRBJ2-1; D might be TRBD1 (6 bases). V was cut by 5 bases and J by 0 bases, with 11 bases left in between. Germline CDR1 MNHEY, CDR2 SVGAGI. The CDR3 has 15 amino acids. This CDR3 reads CASSVQGSSYNEQFF. Written as DNA, the CDR3 is TGTGCCAGCAGTGTCCAGGGGAGCTCCTACAATGAGCAGTTCTTC.

This clonotype was detected only a few times. This sequence joins TRBV6-2 or TRBV6-3 and TRBJ2-5; D not certain. Germline values: CDR1 MNHEY, CDR2 SVGEGT. V was cut by 8 bases and J by 5 bases, with 15 bases left in between. The CDR3 is made up of 13 amino acids. The CDR3 DNA follows: TGTGCCAGCTCATTGGTCTCCTGGGAGACCCAGTACTTC. It yields the protein CASSLVSWETQYF.

V gene TRBV12-3 or TRBV12-4 combines with J gene TRBJ2-1, with TRBD2 matching 12 bases. CDR3 size: 15 residues. The ends lost 3 bases at V and 7 bases at J; junction bases unmatched: 4. CDR3 protein: CASSFGLAGSNEQFF. The CDR3 coding sequence is TGTGCCAGCAGTTTTGGACTAGCGGGGAGTAATGAGCAGTTCTTC.

This chain links TRBV2 with TRBJ2-5, with unresolved D. Germline V CDR1 and CDR2: SNHLY, FYNNEI. V gave up 4 bases and J gave up 1 base, with 7 bases separating them. The CDR3 is made up of 13 amino acids. The CDR3: CASSGAVQETQYF. CDR3 DNA: TGTGCCAGCAGTGGAGCCGTCCAAGAGACCCAGTACTTC.

The V gene is TRBV18, the J gene TRBJ2-5; D is ambiguous. Trimming stripped 3 bases from V and 5 bases from J, with 10 bases between. This CDR3 has 13 amino acids. Per the germline V gene, CDR1 is KGHSH and CDR2 is LQKENI. CDR3 protein: CASSPLLLETQYF. CDR3 bases: TGTGCCAGCTCACCGTTACTACTGGAGACCCAGTACTTC.

The gene calls are TRBV19 and TRBJ2-7; 12 bases are a match to TRBD2. After removal of 6 bases from V and 1 base from J, the junction contained 4 bases not matched to a gene. CDR1 is LNHDA, CDR2 SQIVND, per germline (reference sequence). This CDR3 spans 15 amino acids. The CDR3 protein is CASRTSGGSSYEQYF. Written as DNA, the CDR3 is TGTGCCAGTAGGACTAGCGGGGGATCTTCCTACGAGCAGTACTTC.

CDR3: CASSQDPLGSYNSPLHF. CDR3 coding DNA: TGTGCCAGCAGCCAAGATCCCCTGGGCTCCTATAATTCACCCCTCCACTTT. The chain joins TRBV4-2 to TRBJ1-6; the D is unclear. V lost 0 bases to trimming and J lost 0 bases, with 9 bases between them. The germline V gene has CDR1 LGHNA and CDR2 YNFKEQ. The CDR3 consists of 17 residues.

This clonotype occurred a few times. The chain employs TRBV6-2 or TRBV6-3 and TRBJ2-3; D may be TRBD2 (6 bases). Trimming took off 8 bases at V and 0 bases at J, with 12 bases between the two ends. The CDR3 runs 14 residues. Germline CDR1 MNHEY, CDR2 SVGEGT. The CDR3 DNA reads TGTGCCAGCCTCGGGGGACTCAGCACAGATACGCAGTATTTT. It translates to CASLGGLSTDTQYF.

In nucleotides, the CDR3 is TGTGCCAGCGGCCGGACAGGGGGAACCGGGGAGCTGTTTTTT. It translates to CASGRTGGTGELFF. The chain has TRBV6-2 or TRBV6-3 and TRBJ2-2; 10 nucleotides line up with TRBD1. Germline CDR1 MNHEY, CDR2 SVGEGT. V trimming: 8 bases; J trimming: 5 bases; junction bases outside the gene matches: 5. This CDR3 is 14 amino acids long.

The sample holds a few counts of this clonotype. The V call is TRBV4-1, the J call TRBJ2-2; 7 bases fit TRBD2. V shed 0 bases, J shed 13 bases, and the junction held 17 bases outside the gene matches. This CDR3 is 17 amino acids long. Germline assignment: CDR1 MGHRA and CDR2 YSYEKL. The CDR3 protein is CASSQEVTAGGLTRLFF. DNA for the CDR3: TGCGCCAGCAGCCAAGAGGTCACAGCCGGGGGGTTAACGAGGCTGTTTTTT.

This clonotype has only a few counts. V and J are TRBV6-2 or TRBV6-3 and TRBJ2-1; the match to TRBD2 covers 9 bases. Trimming cost V 2 bases and J 4 bases; bases outside gene matches: 9. The CDR3 runs to 17 residues. CDR1 and CDR2 from the germline V gene are MNHEY and SVGEGT. CDR3 sequence (DNA): TGTGCCAGCAGTTACGAATCTGGGACTAGCCGTTACAATGAGCAGTTCTTC. Translated: CASSYESGTSRYNEQFF.

This clonotype was observed a few times. The chain combines TRBV4-3 with TRBJ2-1; 7 positions match TRBD2. Germline V gene lookup returns CDR1 LGHNA and CDR2 YSLEER. V lost 3 bases, J lost 4 bases, and 3 bases stayed unmatched. CDR3 length equals 14 residues. In DNA, the CDR3 is TGCGCCAGCAGCCAGGGGGGGGAGTACAATGAGCAGTTCTTC. Protein sequence: CASSQGGEYNEQFF.